The entry that follows covers one T cell receptor (beta chain) sequence. This entry is derived from a study of blood T cell repertoires in COVID-19. Produced via immunoSEQ multiplex PCR; TCRdb's table is partial and in-frame only. The table lists approximately 270,000 clones, about 86% of them singletons, with around 16% in the top ten. This receptor was obtained from a person between 65 and 80 years old with COVID-19, enrolled during active disease. Specimen: peripheral blood.

CDR3 in amino acids: CASSYGDRAFDGGELFF. The CDR3, as DNA: TGTGCCAGCAGTTATGGGGACAGGGCCTTCGATGGCGGGGAGCTGTTTTTT. The gene calls are TRBV6-2 or TRBV6-3 and TRBJ2-2, with 9 bases matching TRBD1. Per the germline V gene, CDR1 is MNHEY and CDR2 is SVGEGT. The CDR3 sequence is 17 residues long. V was clipped by 3 bases and J by 7 bases; unmatched bases: 12.